The T cell receptor (beta chain) described here comes from a study of regulatory T cells in long-lasting Graves disease. Whole-study findings and limits: Fewer public clonotypes were shared by new patients (approximately 1,000) than by persistent patients (roughly 2,500).

For TCR beta, libraries came from iRepertoire HTBI primers and Arm-PCR of CDR3 regions. TCRdb reprocessed the multiplex PCR reads via MiXCR and lists one record per CDR3 protein. This sample has 300,000 to 400,000 distinct CDR3 sequences, with around a sixth found just once. Time point given: newly diagnosed GD, antithyroid drugs for less than 3 months. Scientists built the TCR library using RNA that was extracted from PBMCs. Of note for this clonotype: As yet, its antigen is unknown. Just one base apart from a much larger clone, this may be a read error.

CDR3 length: 14 residues. V was clipped by 1 base and J by 3 bases, with 9 bases between them. This clonotype was obtained from a female donor with Graves disease. Sequences were derived from peripheral blood mononuclear cells (PBMCs), sampled at new diagnosis, from a patient treated with antithyroid drugs. This chain links TRBV12-3 or TRBV12-4 with TRBJ1-1; a weak D match, TRBD1 (5 bases). The CDR3 sequence: CASSLGGCDTEAFF. DNA of the CDR3: TGTGCCAGCAGTTTAGGGGGGTGTGACACTGAAGCTTTCTTT.